Sequencing of this T cell receptor beta chain was carried out in a study of blood T cell repertoires in COVID-19. Whole-study context: COVID-19 samples collected from the United States, Italy and Spain covered acute and convalescent phases.

Sequencing was performed with immunoSEQ multiplex PCR; in TCRdb, only in-frame clones are kept and a portion is missing. Here the sample spans roughly 160,000 clones, 84% being singletons. From germline, CDR1 is SGDLS and CDR2 YYNGEE. The CDR3 is 16 amino acids. The V gene lost 3 bases and the J gene lost 6 bases, with 20 bases spanning the gap. Sequencing used peripheral blood. This clonotype was obtained from a man aged 18 to 29 with active or convalescent COVID-19. The rearrangement uses TRBV9 and TRBJ2-3, with D tentatively TRBD1 (7 bases). The CDR3 loop reads CASSAGTAAGGDTQYF. CDR3 DNA sequence: TGTGCCAGCAGCGCCGGGACGGCCGCAGGGGGGGATACGCAGTATTTT.